A selection of T cell receptor beta chains follows, all from one sample in a study of shared clonotypes between healthy human individuals. Data came from immunoSEQ multiplex PCR; TCRdb stores just in-frame clones and leaves some out. This table holds about 710,000 clones, 72% found once. Sequencing was performed on memory CD4+ T cells sorted from blood. These TCRs come from a woman under 40 in good health. CDR3s include the opening cysteine and the closing phenylalanine or tryptophan. Each record gives: CDR3 protein, V gene, D gene, J gene. A D gene is named only where the DNA matches it firmly.

CDR3: CASTSGASNTEAFF; V: TRBV6-1; D: NA; J: TRBJ1-1
CDR3: CASSPEFKQPQHF; V: TRBV18; D: NA; J: TRBJ1-5
CDR3: CASSPPARDSYNEQFF; V: TRBV18; D: NA; J: TRBJ2-1
CDR3: CASSNRGPDTQYF; V: TRBV13; D: TRBD1; J: TRBJ2-3
CDR3: CASSPGTRGTGELFF; V: TRBV4-1; D: TRBD2; J: TRBJ2-2
CDR3: CASSLSWGSNEKLFF; V: TRBV27; D: NA; J: TRBJ1-4
CDR3: CASSSIPGQGERGTQYF; V: TRBV27; D: TRBD1; J: TRBJ2-3
CDR3: CASSLRGAPTEAFF; V: TRBV28; D: NA; J: TRBJ1-1
CDR3: CASRGFQETQYF; V: TRBV11-1; D: NA; J: TRBJ2-5
CDR3: CASSLFGQVGAFNDGKLFF; V: TRBV28; D: NA; J: TRBJ1-4
CDR3: CASSPGESETQYF; V: TRBV6-4; D: NA; J: TRBJ2-5
CDR3: CASTPGTSTDTQYF; V: TRBV19; D: NA; J: TRBJ2-3
CDR3: CASSRDRENYGYTF; V: TRBV19; D: TRBD1; J: TRBJ1-2
CDR3: CASRITANAVNTEAFF; V: TRBV5-1; D: NA; J: TRBJ1-1
CDR3: CASSSRGDTEAFF; V: TRBV7-9; D: NA; J: TRBJ1-1
CDR3: CASSLGSTAGAGTDTQYF; V: TRBV11-2; D: TRBD2; J: TRBJ2-3
CDR3: CASSSQELEETQYF; V: TRBV11-2; D: NA; J: TRBJ2-5
CDR3: CASSPIDRGGTEAFF; V: TRBV14; D: TRBD1; J: TRBJ1-1
CDR3: CASSIDRRINYGYTF; V: TRBV5-4; D: NA; J: TRBJ1-2
CDR3: CASSLAGQGRTNEKLFF; V: TRBV7-9; D: TRBD1; J: TRBJ1-4
CDR3: CASSIFGRNTEAFF; V: TRBV19; D: NA; J: TRBJ1-1
CDR3: CASSLSEPTSGNTIYF; V: TRBV11-1; D: NA; J: TRBJ1-3